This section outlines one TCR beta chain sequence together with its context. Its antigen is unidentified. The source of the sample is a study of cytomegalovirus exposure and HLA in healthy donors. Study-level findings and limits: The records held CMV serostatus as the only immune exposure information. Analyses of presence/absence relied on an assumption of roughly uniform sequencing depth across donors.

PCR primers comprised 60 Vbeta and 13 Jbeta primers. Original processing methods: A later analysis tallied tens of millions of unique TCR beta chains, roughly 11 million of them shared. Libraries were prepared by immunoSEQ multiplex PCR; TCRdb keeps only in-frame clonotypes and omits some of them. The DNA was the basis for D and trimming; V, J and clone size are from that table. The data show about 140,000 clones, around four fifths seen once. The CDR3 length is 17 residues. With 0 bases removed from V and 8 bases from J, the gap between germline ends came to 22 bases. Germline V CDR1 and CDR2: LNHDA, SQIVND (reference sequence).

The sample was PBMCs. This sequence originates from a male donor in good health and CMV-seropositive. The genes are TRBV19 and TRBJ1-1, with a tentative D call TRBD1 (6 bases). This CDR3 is CASSIDPFFPQGQEAFF. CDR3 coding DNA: TGTGCCAGTAGTATAGATCCTTTCTTTCCACAGGGTCAAGAAGCTTTCTTT.